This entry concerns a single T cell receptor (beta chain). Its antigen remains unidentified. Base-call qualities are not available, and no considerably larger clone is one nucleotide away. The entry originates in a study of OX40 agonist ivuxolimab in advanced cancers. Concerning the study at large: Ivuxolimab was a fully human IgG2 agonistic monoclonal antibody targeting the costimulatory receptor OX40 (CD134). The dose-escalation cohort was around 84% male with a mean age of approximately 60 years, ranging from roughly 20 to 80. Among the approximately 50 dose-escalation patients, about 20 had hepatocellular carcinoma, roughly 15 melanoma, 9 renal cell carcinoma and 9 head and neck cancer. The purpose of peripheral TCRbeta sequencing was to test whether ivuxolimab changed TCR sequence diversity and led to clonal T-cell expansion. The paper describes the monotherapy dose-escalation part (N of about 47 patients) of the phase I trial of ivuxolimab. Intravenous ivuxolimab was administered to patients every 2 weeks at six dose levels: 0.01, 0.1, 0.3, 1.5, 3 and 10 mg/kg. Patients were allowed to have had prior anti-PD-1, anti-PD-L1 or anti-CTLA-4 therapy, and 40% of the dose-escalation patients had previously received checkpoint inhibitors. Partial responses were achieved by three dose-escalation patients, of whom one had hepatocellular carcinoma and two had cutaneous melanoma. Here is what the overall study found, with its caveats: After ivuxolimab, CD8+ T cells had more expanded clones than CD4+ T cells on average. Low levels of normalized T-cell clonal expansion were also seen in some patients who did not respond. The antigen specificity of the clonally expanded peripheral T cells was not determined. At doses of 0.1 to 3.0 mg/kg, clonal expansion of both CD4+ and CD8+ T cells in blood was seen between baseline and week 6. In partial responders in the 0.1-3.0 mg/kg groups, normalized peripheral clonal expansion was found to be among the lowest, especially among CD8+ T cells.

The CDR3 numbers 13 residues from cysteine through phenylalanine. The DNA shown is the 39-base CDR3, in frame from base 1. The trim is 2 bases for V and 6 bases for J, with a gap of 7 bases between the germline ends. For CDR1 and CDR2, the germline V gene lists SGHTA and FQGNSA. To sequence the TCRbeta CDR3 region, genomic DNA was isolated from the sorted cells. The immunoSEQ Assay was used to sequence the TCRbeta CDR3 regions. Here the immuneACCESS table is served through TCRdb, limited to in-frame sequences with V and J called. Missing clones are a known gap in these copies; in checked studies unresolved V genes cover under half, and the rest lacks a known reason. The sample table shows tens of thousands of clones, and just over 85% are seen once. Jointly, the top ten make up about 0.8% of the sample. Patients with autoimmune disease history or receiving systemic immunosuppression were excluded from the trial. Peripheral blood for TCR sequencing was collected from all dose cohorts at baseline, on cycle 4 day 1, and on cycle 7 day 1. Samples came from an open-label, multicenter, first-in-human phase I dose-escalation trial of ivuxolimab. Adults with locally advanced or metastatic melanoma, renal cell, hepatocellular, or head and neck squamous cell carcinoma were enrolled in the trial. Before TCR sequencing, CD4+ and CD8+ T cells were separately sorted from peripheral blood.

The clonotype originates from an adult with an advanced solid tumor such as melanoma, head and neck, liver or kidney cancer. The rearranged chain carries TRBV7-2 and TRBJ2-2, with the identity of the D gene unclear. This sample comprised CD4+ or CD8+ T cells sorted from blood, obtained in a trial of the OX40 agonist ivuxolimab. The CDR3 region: CASSLFESGELFF. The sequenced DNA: TGTGCCAGCAGCTTATTTGAGTCCGGGGAGCTGTTTTTT.